Listed here are 5 T cell receptor beta chains from one sample, sequenced in a study of tumor-infiltrating lymphocytes in primary liver carcinoma (dated by TCRdb to 2016 to 2017). The run used an Illumina HiSeq 2500. Using a constant-region primer and ProtoScript II reverse transcriptase, TCRbeta-specific cDNA was reverse-transcribed from around 500 ng total RNA. Three nested multiplex PCR rounds, following a slightly modified ARM-PCR procedure, were used to build the TCRbeta libraries. Each of the first two PCR rounds ran for about 10 cycles using multiplex TRBV1-TRBV30 forward primers together with a Cbeta reverse primer. Using fastp trimming at Q25 and MiXCR clonotype assembly, TCRdb reanalyzed the public sequencing data and kept in-frame beta chains. Records with the same CDR3 protein are collapsed into one entry carrying the most frequent genes and DNA. The sample table records approximately 110,000 distinct CDR3 sequences; less than 80% of these occur just once. The leading ten clones occupy around 9.7% of the sample.

Total RNA and DNA were co-extracted from about 19-30 mg of bulk tissue with the AllPrep DNA/RNA mini kit, without cell sorting. Sequencing was done on a sample of liver tumor tissue from sampling region 1. The cell subset or site label for this specimen denotes: tumor region T1, superior pole. The receptors were gathered from a woman aged 55-69 years with primary liver carcinoma and hepatitis B virus infection.

In regard to this clonotype: A much larger clone lies a single base off, so this may be a read error. The chain couples TRBV12-3 or TRBV12-4 to TRBJ1-3; tentatively, D is TRBD1 (5 bases). Trimming removed 7 bases at V and 11 bases at J, with 27 bases between. This CDR3 spans 16 amino acids. This CDR3 reads CASTWDLREGEDAIYF. The CDR3 region has the DNA TGTGCCAGCACCTGGGACCTTCGGGAAGGGGAGGACGCCATATATTTT.

Turning to this clonotype: This could be a read error, since a much larger clone is one nucleotide away. This sequence joins TRBV29-1 and TRBJ2-7; D uncertain. This CDR3 has 13 residues. Germline assignment: CDR1 SQVTM and CDR2 ANQGSEA. Trimming shortened V by 8 bases and J by 4 bases, and 18 bases separated the two germline ends. CDR3 amino acids: CSRSQGNIYEQYF. The CDR3 DNA is TGCAGCAGATCACAAGGCAATATTTACGAGCAGTACTTC.

About this clonotype itself: A much larger clone lies a single base off, so this may be a read error. This rearrangement joins TRBV6-5 to TRBJ1-2; weak D call: TRBD1 (5 bases). CDR1 and CDR2 (germline): MNHEY, SVGAGI. There are 13 residues in the CDR3. Trimming left V 7 bases short and J 6 bases short, with 15 bases between. In DNA, the CDR3 is TGTGCCAGCAACCTCCGGAGGGGCGATGGCTACACCTTC. Translated, it gives CASNLRRGDGYTF.

In regard to this clonotype: No conserved phenylalanine or tryptophan is present at the end of the CDR3, so a read error is the likely explanation. The chain carries TRBV5-6 and TRBJ1-1, with 7 bases matching TRBD1. CDR1 and CDR2 from the germline V gene are SGHDT and YYEEEE. V shed 7 bases and J 1 base; nucleotides not matched to a gene: 13. The CDR3 contains 16 residues. The CDR3 DNA reads as TGTGCCAGCCGCCCGCTACCCGGGACAGCGAACACTGAAGCTTTCTCT. Encoded protein: CASRPLPGTANTEAFS.

This chain joins TRBV28 and TRBJ2-1; D possibly corresponds to TRBD1 (6 bases). Germline lookup yields CDR1 MDHEN and CDR2 SYDVKM. This CDR3 region has 13 residues. With 9 bases removed from V and 2 bases from J, the gap between germline ends came to 11 bases. In DNA form, the CDR3 reads TGTGCCAGTCACAGGGCAACCTACAATGAGCAGTTCTTC. Translating it yields CASHRATYNEQFF.